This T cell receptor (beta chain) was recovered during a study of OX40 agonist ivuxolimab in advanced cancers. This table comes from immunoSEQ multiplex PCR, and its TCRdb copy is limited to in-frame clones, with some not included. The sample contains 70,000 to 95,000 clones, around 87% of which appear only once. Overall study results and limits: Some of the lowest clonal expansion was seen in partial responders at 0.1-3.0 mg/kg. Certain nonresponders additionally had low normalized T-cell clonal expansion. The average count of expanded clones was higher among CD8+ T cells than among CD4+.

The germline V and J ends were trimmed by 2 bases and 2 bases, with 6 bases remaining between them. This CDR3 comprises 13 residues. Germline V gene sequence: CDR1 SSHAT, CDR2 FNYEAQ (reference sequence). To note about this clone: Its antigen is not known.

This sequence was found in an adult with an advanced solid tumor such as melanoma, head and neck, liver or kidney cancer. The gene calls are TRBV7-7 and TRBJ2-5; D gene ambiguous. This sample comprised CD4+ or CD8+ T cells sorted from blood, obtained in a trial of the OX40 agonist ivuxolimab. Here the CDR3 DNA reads TGTGCCAGCAGCTTAAACAGACAAGAGACCCAGTACTTC. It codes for CASSLNRQETQYF.